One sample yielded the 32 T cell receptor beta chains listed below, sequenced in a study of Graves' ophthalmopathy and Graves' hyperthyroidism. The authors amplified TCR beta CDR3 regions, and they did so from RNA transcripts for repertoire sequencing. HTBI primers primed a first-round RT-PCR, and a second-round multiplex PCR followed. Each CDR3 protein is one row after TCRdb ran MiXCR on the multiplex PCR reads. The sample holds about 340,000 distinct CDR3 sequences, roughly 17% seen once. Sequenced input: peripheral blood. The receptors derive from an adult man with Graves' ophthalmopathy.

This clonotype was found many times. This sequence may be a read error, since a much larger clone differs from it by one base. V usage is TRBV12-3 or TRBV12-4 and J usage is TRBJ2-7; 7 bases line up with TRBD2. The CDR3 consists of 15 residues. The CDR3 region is CAGSLHGGNSYEQYF. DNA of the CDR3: TGTGCCGGCAGTCTCCACGGGGGGAACTCCTACGAGCAGTACTTC.

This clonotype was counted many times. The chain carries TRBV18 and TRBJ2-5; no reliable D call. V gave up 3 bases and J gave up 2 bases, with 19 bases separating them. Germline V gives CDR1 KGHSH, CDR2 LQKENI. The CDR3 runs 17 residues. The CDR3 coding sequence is TGTGCCAGCTCACCTTTATCCGGGTCGTATCCGCAAGAGACCCAGTACTTC. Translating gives CASSPLSGSYPQETQYF.

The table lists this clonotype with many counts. CDR3 residues: CASSDNFLGLNNSPLHF. The CDR3 nucleotides are TGTGCCAGCAGTGACAACTTCTTGGGGCTCAATAATTCACCCCTCCACTTT. V is TRBV2 and J is TRBJ1-6, with D perhaps matching TRBD1 (5 bases). V was shortened by 3 bases and J by 5 bases, with 17 bases between the two germline ends. In germline, CDR1 is SNHLY, CDR2 FYNNEI. The CDR3 is made up of 17 amino acids. Variable domain in full (rest from reference TRBV2 and TRBJ1-6): EPEVTQTPSHQVTQMGQEVILRCVPISNHLYFYWYRQILGQKVEFLVSFYNNEISEKSEIFDDQFSVERPDGSNFTLKIRSTKLEDSAMYFCASSDNFLGLNNSPLHFGNGTRLTVT.

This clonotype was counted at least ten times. CDR3 bases: TGCGCCAGCAGCTTCGCCTTGAACACTGAAGCTTTCTTT. This encodes CASSFALNTEAFF. The J gene is TRBJ1-1, the V gene TRBV5-1; no reliable D call. V was shortened by 2 bases and J by 0 bases, with 5 bases between the two germline ends. There are 13 residues in the CDR3. Germline lookup yields CDR1 SGHRS and CDR2 YFSETQ.

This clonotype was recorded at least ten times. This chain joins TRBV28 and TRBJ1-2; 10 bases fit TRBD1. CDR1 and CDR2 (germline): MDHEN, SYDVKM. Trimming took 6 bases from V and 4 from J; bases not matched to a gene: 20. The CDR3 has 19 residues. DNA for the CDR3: TGTGCCAGCAGCCGAGACGGCACCGGGACAGGGGCCTCGGTCTATGGCTACACCTTC. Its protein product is CASSRDGTGTGASVYGYTF.

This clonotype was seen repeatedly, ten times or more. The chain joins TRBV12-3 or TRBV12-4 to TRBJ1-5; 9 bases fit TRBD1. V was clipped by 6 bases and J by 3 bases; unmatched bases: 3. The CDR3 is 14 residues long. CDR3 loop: CASSGDRDNQPQHF. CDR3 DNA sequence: TGTGCCAGCAGCGGGGACAGGGACAATCAGCCCCAGCATTTT.

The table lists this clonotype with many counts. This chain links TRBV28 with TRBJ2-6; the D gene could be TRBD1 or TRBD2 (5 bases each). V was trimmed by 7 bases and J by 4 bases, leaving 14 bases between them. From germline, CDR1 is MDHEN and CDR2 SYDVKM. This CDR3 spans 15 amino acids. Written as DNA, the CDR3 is TGTGCCAGCACAACCGCAGGGACCGGGGCCAACGTCCTGACTTTC. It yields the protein CASTTAGTGANVLTF.

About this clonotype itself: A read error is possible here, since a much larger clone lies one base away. The CDR3 sequence is CASSPVRDYEQYF. CDR3 DNA: TGTGCCAGCAGCCCCGTCAGGGACTACGAGCAGTACTTC. The chain is built from TRBV9 and TRBJ2-7, with D tentatively TRBD1 (5 bases). V gave up 4 bases and J gave up 3 bases, with 11 bases separating them. Germline CDR1 SGDLS, CDR2 YYNGEE. The CDR3 runs to 13 residues.

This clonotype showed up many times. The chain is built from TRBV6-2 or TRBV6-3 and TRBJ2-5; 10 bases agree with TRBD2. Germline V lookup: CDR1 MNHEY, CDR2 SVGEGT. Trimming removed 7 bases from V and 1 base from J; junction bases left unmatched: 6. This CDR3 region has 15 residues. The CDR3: CASTLAGGRQETQYF. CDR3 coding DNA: TGTGCCAGCACCTTAGCGGGAGGACGCCAAGAGACCCAGTACTTC.

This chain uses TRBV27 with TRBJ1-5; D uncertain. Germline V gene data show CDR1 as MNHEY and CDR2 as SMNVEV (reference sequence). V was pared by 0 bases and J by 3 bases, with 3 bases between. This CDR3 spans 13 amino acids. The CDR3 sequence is CASSLSNNQPQHF. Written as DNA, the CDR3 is TGTGCCAGCAGTTTATCGAACAATCAGCCCCAGCATTTT.

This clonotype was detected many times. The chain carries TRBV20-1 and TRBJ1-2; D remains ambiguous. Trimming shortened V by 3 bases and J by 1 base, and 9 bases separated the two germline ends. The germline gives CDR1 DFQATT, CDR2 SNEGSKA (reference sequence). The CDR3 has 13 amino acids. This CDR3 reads CSASVHNNYGYTF. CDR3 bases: TGCAGTGCTAGCGTGCACAATAACTATGGCTACACCTTC.

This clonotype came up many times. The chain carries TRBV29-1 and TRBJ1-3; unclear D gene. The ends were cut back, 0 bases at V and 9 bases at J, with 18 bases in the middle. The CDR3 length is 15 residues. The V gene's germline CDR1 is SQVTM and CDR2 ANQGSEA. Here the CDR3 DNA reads TGCAGCGTTGAAGAAGGATTTGCGGGAGTCGGCACCATATATTTT. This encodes CSVEEGFAGVGTIYF.

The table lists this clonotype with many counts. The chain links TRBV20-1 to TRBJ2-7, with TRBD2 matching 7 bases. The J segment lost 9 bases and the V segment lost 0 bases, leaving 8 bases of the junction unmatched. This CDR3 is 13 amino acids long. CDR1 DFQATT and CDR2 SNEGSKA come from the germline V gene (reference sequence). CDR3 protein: CSARDGGRSAQYF. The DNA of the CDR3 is TGCAGTGCTAGAGACGGCGGGAGATCTGCGCAGTACTTC.

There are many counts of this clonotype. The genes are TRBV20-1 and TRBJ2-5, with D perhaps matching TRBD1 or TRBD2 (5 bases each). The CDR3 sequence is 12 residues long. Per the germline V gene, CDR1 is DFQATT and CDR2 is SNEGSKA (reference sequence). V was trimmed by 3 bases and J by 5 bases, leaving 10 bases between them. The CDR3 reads CSASLREETQYF. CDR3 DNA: TGCAGTGCTAGTCTCAGGGAGGAGACCCAGTACTTC.

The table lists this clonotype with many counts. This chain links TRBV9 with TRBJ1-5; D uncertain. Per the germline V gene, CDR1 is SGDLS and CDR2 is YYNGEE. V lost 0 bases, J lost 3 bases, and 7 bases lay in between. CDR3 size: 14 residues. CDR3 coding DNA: TGTGCCAGCAGCGTAGACCCGCTCAATCAGCCCCAGCATTTT. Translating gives CASSVDPLNQPQHF.

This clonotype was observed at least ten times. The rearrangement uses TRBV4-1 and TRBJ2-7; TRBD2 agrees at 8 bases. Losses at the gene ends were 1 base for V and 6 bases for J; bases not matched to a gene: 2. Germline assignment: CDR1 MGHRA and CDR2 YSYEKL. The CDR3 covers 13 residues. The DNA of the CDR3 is TGCGCCAGCAGCCAAGTCGGGGGGGCCGAGCAGTACTTC. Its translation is CASSQVGGAEQYF.

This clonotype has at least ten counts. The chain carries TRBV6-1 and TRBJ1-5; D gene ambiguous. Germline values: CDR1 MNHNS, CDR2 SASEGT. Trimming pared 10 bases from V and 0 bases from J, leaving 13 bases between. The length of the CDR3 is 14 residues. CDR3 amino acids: CATRRVNSNQPQHF. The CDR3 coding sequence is TGTGCCACTAGACGGGTTAATAGCAATCAGCCCCAGCATTTT.

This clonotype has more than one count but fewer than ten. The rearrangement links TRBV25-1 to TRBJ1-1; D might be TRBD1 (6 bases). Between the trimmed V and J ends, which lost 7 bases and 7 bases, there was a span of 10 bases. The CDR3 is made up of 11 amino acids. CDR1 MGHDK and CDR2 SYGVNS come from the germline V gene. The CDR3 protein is CASTGQHEAFF. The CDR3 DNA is TGTGCCAGCACAGGACAGCATGAAGCTTTCTTT.

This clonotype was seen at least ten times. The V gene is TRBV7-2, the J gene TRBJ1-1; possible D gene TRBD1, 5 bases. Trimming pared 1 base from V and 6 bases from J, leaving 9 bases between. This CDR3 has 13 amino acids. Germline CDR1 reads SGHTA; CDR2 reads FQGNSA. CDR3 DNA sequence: TGTGCCAGCAGCTTAGTCGGGGCCTCTGAAGCTTTCTTT. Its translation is CASSLVGASEAFF.

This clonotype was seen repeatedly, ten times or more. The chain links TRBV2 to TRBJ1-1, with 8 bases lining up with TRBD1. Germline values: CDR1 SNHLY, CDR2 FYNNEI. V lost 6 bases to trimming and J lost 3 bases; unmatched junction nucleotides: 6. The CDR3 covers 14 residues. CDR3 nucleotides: TGTGCCAGCAGCCGACAGGGGCGAGACACTGAAGCTTTCTTT. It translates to CASSRQGRDTEAFF.

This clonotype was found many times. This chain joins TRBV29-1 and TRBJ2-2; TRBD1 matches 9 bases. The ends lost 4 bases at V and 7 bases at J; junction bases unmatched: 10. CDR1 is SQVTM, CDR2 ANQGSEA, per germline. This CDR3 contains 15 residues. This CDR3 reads CSVVGLQGAGGELFF. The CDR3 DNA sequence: TGCAGCGTTGTGGGCCTACAGGGGGCCGGCGGGGAGCTGTTTTTT.

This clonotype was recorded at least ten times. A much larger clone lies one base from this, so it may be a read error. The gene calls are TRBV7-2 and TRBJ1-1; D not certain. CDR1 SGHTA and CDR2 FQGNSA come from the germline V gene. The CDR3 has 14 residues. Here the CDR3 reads CASRPVGESTETFF. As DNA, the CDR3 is TGTGCCAGCAGACCAGTTGGGGAGTCCACTGAAACTTTCTTT.

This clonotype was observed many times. In nucleotides, the CDR3 is TGTGCCAGCAGTTTCGTGGCAGGGACCAGACCCCTCCACTTT. Translated: CASSFVAGTRPLHF. The chain employs TRBV28 and TRBJ1-6; the D gene is possibly TRBD1 (5 bases). Germline V gene lookup returns CDR1 MDHEN and CDR2 SYDVKM. The CDR3 is 14 residues long. With 3 bases removed from V and 12 bases from J, the gap between germline ends came to 15 bases. Drawing the rest from reference TRBV28 and TRBJ1-6, the complete variable domain is DVKVTQSSRYLVKRTGEKVFLECVQDMDHENMFWYRQDPGLGLRLIYFSYDVKMKEKGDIPEGYSVSREKKERFSLILESASTNQTSMYLCASSFVAGTRPLHFGNGTRLTVT.

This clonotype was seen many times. The CDR3 reads CVGRCSGICTGELFF. CDR3 DNA sequence: TGCGTGGGAAGATGTAGCGGGATTTGTACCGGGGAGCTGTTTTTT. This chain joins TRBV10-1 and TRBJ2-2; the match to TRBD2 covers 8 bases. The CDR3 is 15 residues long. Germline values: CDR1 WNHNN, CDR2 SYGVQD (reference sequence).

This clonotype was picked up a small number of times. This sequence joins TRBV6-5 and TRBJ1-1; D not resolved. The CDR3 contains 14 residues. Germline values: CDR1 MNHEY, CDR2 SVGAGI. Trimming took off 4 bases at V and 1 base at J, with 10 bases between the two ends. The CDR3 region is CASSLRVGNTEAFF. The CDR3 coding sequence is TGTGCCAGCAGTTTAAGGGTGGGGAACACTGAAGCTTTCTTT.

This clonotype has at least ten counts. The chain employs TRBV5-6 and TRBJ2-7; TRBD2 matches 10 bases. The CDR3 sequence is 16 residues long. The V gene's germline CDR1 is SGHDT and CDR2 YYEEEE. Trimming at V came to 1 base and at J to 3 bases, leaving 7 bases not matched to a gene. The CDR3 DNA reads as TGTGCCAGCAGCTTGATGGGGAGCGGGGGGGACTACGAGCAGTACTTC. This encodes CASSLMGSGGDYEQYF.

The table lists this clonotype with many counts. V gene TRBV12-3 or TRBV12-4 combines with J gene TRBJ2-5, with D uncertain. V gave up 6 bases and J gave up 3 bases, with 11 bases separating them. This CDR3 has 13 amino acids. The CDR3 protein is CASSELREETQYF. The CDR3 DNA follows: TGTGCCAGCAGCGAACTACGAGAAGAGACCCAGTACTTC.

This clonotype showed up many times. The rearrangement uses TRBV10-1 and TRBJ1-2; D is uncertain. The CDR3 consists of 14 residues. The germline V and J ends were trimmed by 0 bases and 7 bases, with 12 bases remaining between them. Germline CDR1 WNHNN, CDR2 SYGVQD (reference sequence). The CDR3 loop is CASSESNFGGGYTF. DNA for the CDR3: TGCGCCAGCAGTGAGTCGAATTTCGGAGGTGGCTACACCTTC.

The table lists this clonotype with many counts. The CDR3 DNA sequence: TGTGCCAGCAGTTACTCTCACGGGGGGATCCAAGAGACCCAGTACTTC. Amino acid sequence: CASSYSHGGIQETQYF. V usage is TRBV6-5 and J usage is TRBJ2-5; 7 nucleotides agree with TRBD2. From germline, CDR1 is MNHEY and CDR2 SVGAGI. The CDR3 is made up of 16 amino acids. V lost 0 bases to trimming and J lost 1 base; unmatched junction nucleotides: 5.

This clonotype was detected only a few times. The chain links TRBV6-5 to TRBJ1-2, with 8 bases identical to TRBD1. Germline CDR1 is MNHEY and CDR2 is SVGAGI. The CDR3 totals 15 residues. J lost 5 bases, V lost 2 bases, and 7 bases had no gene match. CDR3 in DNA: TGTGCCAGCAGTTACGACAGGGGAGAATGGTATGGCTACACCTTC. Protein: CASSYDRGEWYGYTF.

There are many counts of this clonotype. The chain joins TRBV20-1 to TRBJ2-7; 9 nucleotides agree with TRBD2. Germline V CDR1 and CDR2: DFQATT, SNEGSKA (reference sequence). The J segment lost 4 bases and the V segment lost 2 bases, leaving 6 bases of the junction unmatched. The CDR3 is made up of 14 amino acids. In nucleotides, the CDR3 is TGCAGTGCTAGAATGCGACTAGCGGCTTACGAGCAGTACTTC. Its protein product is CSARMRLAAYEQYF.

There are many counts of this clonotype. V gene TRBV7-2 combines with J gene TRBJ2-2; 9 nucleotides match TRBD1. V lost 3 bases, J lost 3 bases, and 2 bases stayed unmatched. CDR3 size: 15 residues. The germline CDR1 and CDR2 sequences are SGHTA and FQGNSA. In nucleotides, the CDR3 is TGTGCCAGCAGCTTCGGGACAGGGCACACCGGGGAGCTGTTTTTT. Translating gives CASSFGTGHTGELFF.